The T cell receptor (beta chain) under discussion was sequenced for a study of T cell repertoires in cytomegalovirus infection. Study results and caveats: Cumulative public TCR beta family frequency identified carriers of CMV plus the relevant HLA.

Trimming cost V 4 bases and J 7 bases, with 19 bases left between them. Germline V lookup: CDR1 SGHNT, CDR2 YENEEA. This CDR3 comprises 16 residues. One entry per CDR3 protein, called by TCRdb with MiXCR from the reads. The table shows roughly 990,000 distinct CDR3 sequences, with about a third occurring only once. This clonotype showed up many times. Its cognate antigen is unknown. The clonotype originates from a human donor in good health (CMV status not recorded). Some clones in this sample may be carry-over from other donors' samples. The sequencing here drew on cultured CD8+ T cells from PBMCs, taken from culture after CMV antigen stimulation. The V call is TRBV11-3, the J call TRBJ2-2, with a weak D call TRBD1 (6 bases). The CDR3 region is CASSWAQGGLGGELFF. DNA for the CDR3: TGTGCCAGCAGCTGGGCACAGGGCGGCTTGGGCGGGGAGCTGTTTTTT.